Presented here are 15 T cell receptor beta chains from one specimen sequenced in a study of post-analysis software for immune sequencing data. Study-level findings and limits: When patients were compared with controls, about five TRBV segments were more frequent, TRBV5-6, TRBV5-1 and TRBV20-1 among them.

Researchers reported that TCR beta cDNA libraries carried unique molecular identifiers. One entry per CDR3 protein, called by TCRdb with MiXCR from the PCR reads. Of about 560,000 distinct CDR3 sequences listed, around 47% were seen once; the top ten hold 1.5% to 2%. These receptors have no identified antigens. The sequenced sample consisted of blood. These receptors were obtained from a girl aged 10 to 17 with multiple sclerosis.

In this sample, this clonotype turned up a few times. The chain is built from TRBV7-9 and TRBJ2-1; D is possibly TRBD1 (8 bases). V was clipped by 4 bases and J by 8 bases, with 18 bases between them. The CDR3 runs 15 residues. Germline V gene sequence: CDR1 SEHNR, CDR2 FQNEAQ (reference sequence). CDR3: CASSSHRGGADEQFF. In nucleotides, the CDR3 is TGTGCCAGCAGCTCCCACAGGGGGGGGGCAGATGAGCAGTTCTTC.

There are many counts of this clonotype. V gene TRBV12-3 or TRBV12-4 combines with J gene TRBJ1-1; D gene ambiguous. The ends were cut back, 6 bases at V and 7 bases at J, with 12 bases in the middle. The CDR3 covers 12 residues. As DNA, the CDR3 is TGTGCCAGCAGCCTATCGGGGTTTGAAGCTTTCTTT. It encodes CASSLSGFEAFF.

This clonotype was seen a few times. The chain is built from TRBV27 and TRBJ2-7; possible D gene TRBD2, 5 bases. Trimming took off 2 bases at V and 1 base at J, with 9 bases between the two ends. There are 14 residues in the CDR3. Germline-derived CDR1 and CDR2 are MNHEY and SMNVEV (reference sequence). The CDR3 reads CASSLRVASYEQYF. The CDR3 DNA follows: TGTGCCAGCAGTTTAAGGGTAGCGTCCTACGAGCAGTACTTC.

This clonotype has only a few counts. This chain joins TRBV5-1 and TRBJ2-1; 7 positions agree with TRBD2. Germline V lookup: CDR1 SGHRS, CDR2 YFSETQ. The CDR3 runs to 15 residues. J lost 4 bases, V lost 5 bases, and 9 bases had no gene match. The CDR3 is CASSPGLGIYNEQFF. The CDR3, as DNA: TGCGCCAGCAGTCCAGGACTAGGAATTTACAATGAGCAGTTCTTC.

To note about this clonotype: One end of the junction varies from germline; a read error may be responsible. The chain has TRBV4-2 and TRBJ2-7; 7 bases fit TRBD1. Looked up from germline, CDR1 is LGHNA and CDR2 is YNFKEQ. The CDR3 extends over 16 amino acids. Here the CDR3 reads CASSQGTGAISYEQYF. The CDR3 bases are TGTGCCAGCAGCCAGGGAACAGGGGCCATCTCCTACGAGCAGTATTTC.

The chain has TRBV7-9 and TRBJ2-4; the match to TRBD1 covers 8 bases. Trimming removed 4 bases from V and 2 bases from J; junction bases left unmatched: 7. This CDR3 is built from 16 residues. CDR1 is SEHNR and CDR2 is FQNEAQ in the germline V gene (reference sequence). Written as DNA, the CDR3 is TGTGCCAGCAGCTCAGGGGGCGCAGGTTCCAAAAACATTCAGTACTTC. This translates into CASSSGGAGSKNIQYF.

In this sample, this clonotype turned up a few times. CDR3 protein: CASRDSTDTQYF. CDR3 nucleotides: TGTGCCAGCAGGGATAGCACAGATACGCAGTATTTT. The chain couples TRBV14 to TRBJ2-3; D remains ambiguous. Germline V lookup: CDR1 SGHDN, CDR2 FVKESK. CDR3 length: 12 residues. Trimming removed 6 bases at V and 0 bases at J, with 4 bases between.

The J gene is TRBJ1-2, the V gene TRBV6-1; D uncertain. V was cut by 2 bases and J by 2 bases, with 12 bases left in between. The CDR3 sequence is 15 residues long. Germline assignment: CDR1 MNHNS and CDR2 SASEGT. CDR3 amino acids: CASSEFPGRNYGYTF. The CDR3 nucleotides read TGTGCCAGCAGTGAATTTCCCGGACGGAACTATGGCTACACCTTC.

The chain recombines TRBV5-1 with TRBJ2-7; D uncertain. CDR3 length: 14 residues. Trimming removed 2 bases at V and 3 bases at J, with 12 bases between. Germline CDR1 SGHRS, CDR2 YFSETQ. The CDR3 sequence is CASSFLDANYEQYF. The DNA for the CDR3 is TGCGCCAGCAGCTTTTTGGACGCGAACTACGAGCAGTACTTC.

This chain uses TRBV7-9 with TRBJ2-1; 10 bases agree with TRBD2. Looked up from germline, CDR1 is SEHNR and CDR2 is FQNEAQ (reference sequence). J lost 9 bases, V lost 5 bases, and 10 bases had no gene match. This CDR3 spans 15 amino acids. The CDR3 here is CASSPVAGGSGEQFF. The CDR3, as DNA: TGTGCCAGCAGCCCGGTAGCGGGAGGTTCTGGTGAGCAGTTCTTC.

This clonotype was observed a few times. This chain links TRBV12-3 or TRBV12-4 with TRBJ2-5; D might be TRBD2 (6 bases). This CDR3 has 15 amino acids. Trimming left V 4 bases short and J 2 bases short, with 14 bases between. The CDR3 DNA is TGTGCCAGCAGTTCCTCCCTGGGGACTCAAGAGACCCAGTACTTC. Encoded protein: CASSSSLGTQETQYF.

This chain joins TRBV12-3 or TRBV12-4 and TRBJ1-6; 8 positions match TRBD1. V was clipped by 4 bases and J by 8 bases; unmatched bases: 7. CDR3 length equals 15 residues. The DNA of the CDR3 is TGTGCCAGCAGTTCCAGGACAGGGAGGGATTCACCCCTCCACTTT. It codes for CASSSRTGRDSPLHF.

This chain joins TRBV18 and TRBJ2-1, with 15 bases matching TRBD2. The CDR3 loop spans 16 amino acids. Germline V gene sequence: CDR1 KGHSH, CDR2 LQKENI. The junction had 6 bases not matched to a gene; V was cut back by 3 bases and J by 9 bases. Here the CDR3 reads CASSPPGLAGGTEQFF. Here the CDR3 DNA reads TGTGCCAGCTCACCTCCGGGACTAGCGGGGGGCACTGAGCAGTTCTTC. The whole variable domain, filled in from reference TRBV18 and TRBJ2-1, reads NAGVMQNPRHLVRRRGQEARLRCSPMKGHSHVYWYRQLPEEGLKFMVYLQKENIIDESGMPKERFSAEFPKEGPSILRIQQVVRGDSAAYFCASSPPGLAGGTEQFFGPGTRLTVL.

This clonotype was found a few times. The chain links TRBV12-3 or TRBV12-4 to TRBJ2-5; D is perhaps TRBD1 (6 bases). The closer fit of TRBJ2-7 to the DNA end suggests the J call may be wrong. The CDR3 covers 15 residues. DNA for the CDR3: TGTGCCAGCAGGGGCGCAGAAGGGGGTTTTACCGAGCAGTACTTC. Amino acids: CASRGAEGGFTEQYF.

This clonotype was seen a handful of times. This chain joins TRBV12-3 or TRBV12-4 and TRBJ2-7; 8 bases fit TRBD2. V was clipped by 3 bases and J by 5 bases; unmatched bases: 6. The CDR3 has 14 amino acids. CDR3: CASSFSGTSDEQYF. The CDR3, as DNA: TGTGCCAGCAGTTTTAGCGGGACGAGCGACGAGCAGTACTTC.